This T cell receptor (beta chain) was identified in a study of shared clonotypes between healthy human individuals (dated by TCRdb to the early 2020s). With respect to the entire study: The cohort comprised two women and a few men aged 18 to 49 years. Blood TCR repertoires of about five healthy adults were deeply sequenced to estimate repertoire size and the extent of clonotype sharing between individuals. Each donor's leukapheresis produced roughly between roughly 0.85 and 10 billion PBMCs. To increase sequencing depth and limit assay-specific biases, TCR repertoire library preparation and sequencing were carried out by different laboratories using diverse techniques. For each donor, CD4 naive and CD4 memory were each run on three plates, CD8 naive on two plates, and CD8 memory on one plate. The study at large found these results: When several donors were compared, the shared fraction of clonotypes was 5% to 6.5% for naive CD4, 3.5% to 4% for naive CD8, more than 2% for memory CD4, and less than 0.45% for memory CD8. Sampling was limited to blood, and TCR repertoires in tissue likely differ from TCR repertoires in blood. Incomplete sequencing was indicated by rarefaction of sorted-subset datasets, despite the large sequencing depth. Pairwise subsampling led to the expectation that sequencing depth would affect the degree of clonotype sharing among donors. Estimated clonotype richness was generally larger for naive than for memory subsets. The small number of donors limited the genetic and exposure-history diversity represented. Clonotypes shared by all four sorted-subset donors showed higher generation probabilities than non-shared clonotypes.

The CDR1 and CDR2 encoded by the germline V gene are MDHEN and SYDVKM. The CDR3, from cysteine to phenylalanine, totals 16 residues. This entry keeps only the CDR3 DNA: 48 bases, framed from base 1. V is shortened by 7 bases, J by 2 bases, and the region joining them spans 18 bases. Details on this clone: The specificity of this receptor is unknown. The sample holds no much larger clone one base away, and base qualities are not on file.

CD8 naive samples were obtained by positive selection for CCR7 among CD45RO-negative cells, yielding a CD45RA+CCR7+ population from which TemRA cells were excluded. Donors were healthy HIV-negative adults with no recently reported acute infections or vaccinations. Every donor was a Caucasian adult residing in Nashville, Tennessee, USA. Blood was collected by leukapheresis, and PBMCs were isolated by Ficoll-Histopaque density gradient centrifugation and then cryopreserved in liquid nitrogen vapor phase. Purity and quantity of every magnetically sorted T cell population were checked by analytical flow cytometry. Genomic DNA was isolated from every sorted fraction and measured by UV absorbance on a Nanodrop 2000c. TCR CDR3 regions were amplified from genomic DNA by multiplex PCR using the deep immunoSEQ assay. Extracted genomic DNA from each cell subset was distributed evenly across all wells of several immunoSEQ 96-well plates, and each plate was treated as a replicate. For sorted subsets, each replicate PCR was loaded with around 220 ng genomic DNA, equivalent to about 33,000 T cell genomes. Purified libraries were quantified with a Qubit 3.0 fluorometer, sized on a Bioanalyzer 2100, and re-quantified with the KAPA Library Quantification kit. A separate single-read 150-cycle Illumina NextSeq 550 flow cell was used to sequence each immunoSEQ 96-well plate. The paper's processing steps were these. Because only junctional sequences without quality scores were contained in the immunoSEQ output, filtering matching that applied to full-length reads could not be performed. Sequences were annotated with PyIR, a Python wrapper for IgBLAST v1.9, and V/J genes and CDR3 were assigned using IMGT germline references. Reads were filtered out if the reads had weak V/J assignments (E-value above 1e-6), no CDR3, stop codons, out-of-frame junctions, or ambiguous translated residues. V3J clonotypes were defined by identical inferred V gene, J gene, and CDR3 amino acid sequence. Percentage overlap between repertoires was computed as shared unique clonotypes divided by the size of the smaller repertoire. Repertoire richness was assessed with RTK rarefaction, the Chao1 estimator, and Recon v2.1 estimates of unobserved clonotypes. For all TCRbeta clonotypes obtained by the gDNA method from a few donors, generation probabilities were computed with OLGA. In TCRdb, the immuneACCESS table is reduced to in-frame sequences with V and J assigned. These tables do not hold every clone; where another copy was compared, an unresolved V gene accounts for under half, and the others remain unexplained. V, J and clone size are taken as reported in that table, and D and trimming were inferred from the DNA itself. Counted in this sample were about 1,900,000 clones; approximately 95% of them appeared once. The ten largest make up 1% to 1.5% of the sample.

The sequence was collected from a man aged 18-30 years in good health. The sample was naive CD8+ T cells sorted from blood. This specimen's cell subset or site label, interpreted: CD45RA+CCR7+. The chain was built from TRBV28 and TRBJ1-3, with no confidently assigned D gene. The DNA sequence reads TGTGCCAGCAACAATATCGATGAAGGCGCTGGAAACACCATATATTTT. The resulting protein is CASNNIDEGAGNTIYF.